Below, one T cell receptor (beta chain) is given with its context. This sample is drawn from a study of OX40 agonist ivuxolimab in advanced cancers. Sequencing was performed with immunoSEQ multiplex PCR; in TCRdb, only in-frame clones are kept and a portion is missing. In the table there are fewer than 85,000 clones, over 85% of which are singletons. This CDR3 spans 13 amino acids. V lost 5 bases to trimming and J lost 4 bases, with 8 bases between them. Germline CDR1 and CDR2: MNHNS and SASEGT. At cycle 4 day 1, cycle 7 day 1, and baseline, blood was sampled. The chain employs TRBV6-1 and TRBJ2-2; D unclear. The sequencing here drew on CD4+ or CD8+ T cells sorted from blood, taken in a trial of the OX40 agonist ivuxolimab. The receptor was isolated from an adult with an advanced solid tumor such as melanoma, head and neck, liver or kidney cancer. The CDR3 DNA follows: TGTGCCAGCAGTTTTTTCCGCACCGGGGAGCTGTTTTTT. Amino acids: CASSFFRTGELFF.